The present T cell receptor beta chain was sequenced within a study of OX40 agonist ivuxolimab in advanced cancers. Points from the study as a whole: Researchers did not determine the expanded peripheral T cells' antigen specificity. At 0.1 to 3.0 mg/kg, CD4+ and CD8+ blood T cells expanded clonally by week 6.

This clone turned up a few times. Its antigen remains unidentified. This CDR3 contains 14 residues. In germline, CDR1 is LNHDA, CDR2 SQIVND (reference sequence). V was clipped by 0 bases and J by 2 bases; unmatched bases: 0. Using immunoSEQ multiplex PCR, the repertoire was profiled, and TCRdb retains in-frame clones only, with some absent. The sample has more than 75,000 clones; 70% to 90% are singletons. Sample: CD4+ or CD8+ T cells sorted from blood, taken in a trial of the OX40 agonist ivuxolimab. The chain has TRBV19 and TRBJ2-7; 8 bases agree with TRBD1. The sequence was obtained from an adult with an advanced solid tumor such as melanoma, head and neck, liver or kidney cancer. CDR3 loop: CASSIEGQAYEQYF. For the CDR3, the DNA is TGTGCCAGTAGTATAGAGGGACAGGCCTACGAGCAGTACTTC.